Each of the 8 T cell receptor beta chains below was sequenced from the same sample in a study of T-cell memory formation after mild COVID-19. MiXCR was run by TCRdb on the 5' RACE reads, yielding one entry per CDR3 protein. The sample lists roughly 200,000 distinct CDR3 sequences; 9% to 10% were seen once. Input material: PBMCs or a T cell subset sorted from them (not recorded which). These receptors were obtained from a man younger than 35 who had mild COVID-19 (a few samples of this study predate the infection). Cell type and time point are not known.

This clonotype was seen only a few times. The gene calls are TRBV10-3 and TRBJ2-3, with TRBD2 identical over 14 bases. This CDR3 comprises 17 residues. Per the germline V gene, CDR1 is ENHRY and CDR2 is SYGVKD. V lost 3 bases and J lost 2; bases outside the gene matches: 4. The CDR3 reads CAISDPTSGGATDTQYF. The DNA for the CDR3 is TGTGCCATCAGTGATCCGACTAGCGGGGGGGCCACAGATACGCAGTATTTT.

This clonotype was picked up a small number of times. The CDR3, as DNA: TGTGCCAGCAGCGACCCGGGGAGCAATGAAAAACTGTTTTTT. Encoded protein: CASSDPGSNEKLFF. V usage is TRBV5-6 and J usage is TRBJ1-4, with no clear D. The CDR3 has 14 residues. Germline CDR1 reads SGHDT; CDR2 reads YYEEEE. The V end lost 4 bases, the J end lost 5 bases, and 12 bases lay between the germline ends.

A few counts support this clonotype. This sequence joins TRBV29-1 and TRBJ2-1; the D call may be TRBD1 or TRBD2 (5 bases each). This CDR3 is 13 amino acids long. Per germline, CDR1 SQVTM and CDR2 ANQGSEA. V shed 7 bases and J shed 7 bases, with 17 bases lying between them. The chain's CDR3 is CSAHQGPGNEQFF. For the CDR3, the DNA is TGCAGCGCACACCAGGGTCCGGGGAATGAGCAGTTCTTC.

This clonotype was seen repeatedly, ten times or more. The chain combines TRBV25-1 with TRBJ2-2, with 8 bases identical to TRBD1. The germline V gene has CDR1 MGHDK and CDR2 SYGVNS. Trimming cost V 3 bases and J 4 bases; bases outside gene matches: 7. CDR3 length: 16 amino acids. The CDR3 sequence: CASSDTDRGSTGELFF. In nucleotides, the CDR3 is TGTGCCAGCAGTGACACCGACAGGGGAAGCACCGGGGAGCTGTTTTTT.

V usage is TRBV12-3 or TRBV12-4 and J usage is TRBJ1-3; D is unresolved. The CDR3 sequence is 14 residues long. V was clipped by 2 bases and J by 4 bases, with 9 bases between them. CDR3 coding DNA: TGTGCCAGCAGTTTAAGCTCAAGGGGAAACACCATATATTTT. Its protein is CASSLSSRGNTIYF.

This chain connects TRBV5-1 to TRBJ2-2; TRBD1 is a possible D gene (5 bases). V shed 6 bases and J shed 4 bases, with 10 bases lying between them. Germline lookup yields CDR1 SGHRS and CDR2 YFSETQ. CDR3 length equals 13 residues. CDR3 sequence: CASTTQGTGELFF. The CDR3 bases are TGCGCCAGCACGACCCAGGGCACCGGGGAGCTGTTTTTT.

This clonotype was counted many times. The chain is built from TRBV5-6 and TRBJ2-7; D not resolved. From germline, CDR1 is SGHDT and CDR2 YYEEEE. CDR3 length: 14 amino acids. V shed 2 bases and J shed 1 base, with 10 bases lying between them. This CDR3 reads CASSFLGSSYEQYV. The CDR3 DNA sequence: TGTGCCAGCAGCTTTCTCGGCAGTTCCTACGAGCAGTACGTC.

This clonotype was observed a few times. The rearrangement joins TRBV5-6 to TRBJ2-5, with D perhaps matching TRBD1 (6 bases). The CDR3 contains 15 residues. Trimming cost V 2 bases and J 1 base, with 12 bases left between them. From germline, CDR1 is SGHDT and CDR2 YYEEEE. The CDR3: CASSFGGPSQETQYF. The CDR3 coding sequence is TGTGCCAGCAGCTTTGGGGGCCCCAGCCAAGAGACCCAGTACTTC.